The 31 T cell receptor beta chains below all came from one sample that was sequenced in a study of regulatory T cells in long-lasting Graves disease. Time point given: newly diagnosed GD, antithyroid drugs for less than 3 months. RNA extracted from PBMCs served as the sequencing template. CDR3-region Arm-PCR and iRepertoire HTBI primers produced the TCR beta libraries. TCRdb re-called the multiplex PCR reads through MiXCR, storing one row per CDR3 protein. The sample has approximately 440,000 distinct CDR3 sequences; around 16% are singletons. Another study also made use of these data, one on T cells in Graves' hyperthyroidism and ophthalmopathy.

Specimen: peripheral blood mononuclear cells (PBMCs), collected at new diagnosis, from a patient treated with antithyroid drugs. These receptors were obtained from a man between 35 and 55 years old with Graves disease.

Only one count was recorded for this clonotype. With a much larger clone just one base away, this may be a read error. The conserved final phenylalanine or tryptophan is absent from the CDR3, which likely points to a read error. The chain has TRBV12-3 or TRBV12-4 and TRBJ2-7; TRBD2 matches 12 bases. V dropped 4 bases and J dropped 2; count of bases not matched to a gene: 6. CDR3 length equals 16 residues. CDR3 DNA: TGTGCCAGCAGTTCGGCGGGACTAGCGGGTCCCTACGAGCAGTACCTC. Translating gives CASSSAGLAGPYEQYL.

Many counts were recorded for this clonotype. CDR3 bases: TGTGCCAGCAGTCCCTCCAGGACAGAGACCTACGAGCAGTACTTC. Translated: CASSPSRTETYEQYF. The chain has TRBV7-9 and TRBJ2-7, with D possibly being TRBD1 (6 bases). Trimming pared 6 bases from V and 2 bases from J, leaving 17 bases between. Germline values: CDR1 SEHNR, CDR2 FQNEAQ (reference sequence). The CDR3 is 15 amino acids.

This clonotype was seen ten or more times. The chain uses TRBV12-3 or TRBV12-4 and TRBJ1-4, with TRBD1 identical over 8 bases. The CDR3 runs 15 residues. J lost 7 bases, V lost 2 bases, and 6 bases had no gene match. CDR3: CASSLSRQGSEKLFF. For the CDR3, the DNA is TGTGCCAGCAGTTTATCAAGACAGGGGAGTGAAAAACTGTTTTTT.

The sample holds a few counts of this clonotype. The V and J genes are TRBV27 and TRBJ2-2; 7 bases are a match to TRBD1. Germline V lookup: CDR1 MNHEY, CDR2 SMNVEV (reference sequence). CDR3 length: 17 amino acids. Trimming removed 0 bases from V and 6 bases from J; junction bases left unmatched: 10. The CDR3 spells CASSLSAQGGVSGELFF. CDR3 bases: TGTGCCAGCAGTTTATCCGCGCAAGGGGGCGTCTCCGGGGAGCTGTTTTTT.

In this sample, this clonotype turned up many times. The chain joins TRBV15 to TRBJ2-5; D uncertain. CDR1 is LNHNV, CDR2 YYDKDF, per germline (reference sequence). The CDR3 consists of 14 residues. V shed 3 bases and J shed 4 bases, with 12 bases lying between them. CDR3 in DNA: TGTGCCACCAGCAGTGGCAGCTCAAGAGAGACCCAGTACTTC. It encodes CATSSGSSRETQYF.

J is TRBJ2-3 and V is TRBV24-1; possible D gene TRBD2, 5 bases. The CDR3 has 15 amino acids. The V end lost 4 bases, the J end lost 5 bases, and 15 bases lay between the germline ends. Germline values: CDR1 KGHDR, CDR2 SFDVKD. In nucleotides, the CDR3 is TGTGCCACCAGTGACCCCCAGAAAGCGGTAGATACGCAGTATTTT. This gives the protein CATSDPQKAVDTQYF.

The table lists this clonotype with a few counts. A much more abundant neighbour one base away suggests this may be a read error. CDR3 sequence reads: CASSEGLVKYGQYF. CDR3 sequence (DNA): TGTGCCAGCAGTGAAGGGCTAGTAAAGTACGGGCAGTACTTC. V and J are TRBV6-1 and TRBJ2-7; no clear D. Germline CDR1 is MNHNS and CDR2 is SASEGT. This CDR3 has 14 residues.

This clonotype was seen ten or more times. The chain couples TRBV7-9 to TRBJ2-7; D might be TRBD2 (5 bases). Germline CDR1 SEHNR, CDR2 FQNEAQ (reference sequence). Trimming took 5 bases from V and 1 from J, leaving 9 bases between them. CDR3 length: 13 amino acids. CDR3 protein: CASSRGSSYEQYF. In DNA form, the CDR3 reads TGTGCCAGCAGCAGAGGGAGTTCCTACGAGCAGTACTTC.

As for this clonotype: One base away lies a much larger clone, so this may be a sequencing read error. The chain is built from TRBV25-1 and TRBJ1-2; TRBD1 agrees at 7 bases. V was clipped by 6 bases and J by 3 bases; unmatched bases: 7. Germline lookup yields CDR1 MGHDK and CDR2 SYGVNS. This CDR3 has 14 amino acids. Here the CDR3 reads CASSFPGTDYGYTF. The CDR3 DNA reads TGTGCCAGCAGCTTCCCCGGGACAGACTATGGCTACACCTTC.

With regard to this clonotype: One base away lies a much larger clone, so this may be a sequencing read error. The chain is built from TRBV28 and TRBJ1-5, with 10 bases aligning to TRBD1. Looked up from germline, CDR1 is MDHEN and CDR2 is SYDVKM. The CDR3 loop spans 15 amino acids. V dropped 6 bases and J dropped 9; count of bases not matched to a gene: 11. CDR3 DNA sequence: TGTGCCAGCAGACCCGGGACAGGGGCCGCTGGGCCCCAGCATTTT. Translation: CASRPGTGAAGPQHF.

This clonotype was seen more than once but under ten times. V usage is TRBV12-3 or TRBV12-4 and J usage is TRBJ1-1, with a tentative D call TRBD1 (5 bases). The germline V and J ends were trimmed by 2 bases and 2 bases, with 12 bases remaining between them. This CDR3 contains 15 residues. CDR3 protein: CASSLLGDSNTEAFF. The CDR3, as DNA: TGTGCCAGCAGTTTACTAGGGGACTCAAACACTGAAGCTTTCTTT.

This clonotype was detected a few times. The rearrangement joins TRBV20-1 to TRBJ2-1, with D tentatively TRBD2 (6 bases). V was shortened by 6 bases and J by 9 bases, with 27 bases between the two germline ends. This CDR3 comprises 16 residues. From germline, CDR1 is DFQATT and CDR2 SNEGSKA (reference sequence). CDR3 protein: CSAAPRDLKESAEQFF. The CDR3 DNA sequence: TGCAGTGCGGCACCTCGGGACTTAAAAGAGAGTGCTGAGCAGTTCTTC.

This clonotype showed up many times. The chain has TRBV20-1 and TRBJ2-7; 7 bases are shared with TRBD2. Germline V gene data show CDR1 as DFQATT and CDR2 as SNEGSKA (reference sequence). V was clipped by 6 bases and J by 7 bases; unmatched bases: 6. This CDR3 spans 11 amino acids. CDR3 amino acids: CSALGLWEQYF. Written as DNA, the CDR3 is TGCAGTGCCCTGGGACTATGGGAGCAGTACTTC.

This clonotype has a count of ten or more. CDR3 coding DNA: TGTGCCAGCAGCTTACCTAAACGACTAGCGGGAAGGCCAGATACGCAGTATTTT. This codes for CASSLPKRLAGRPDTQYF. The gene calls are TRBV11-1 and TRBJ2-3, with 11 bases aligning to TRBD2. J lost 4 bases, V lost 2 bases, and 11 bases had no gene match. This CDR3 comprises 18 residues. Per germline, CDR1 SGHAT and CDR2 FQDESV (reference sequence).

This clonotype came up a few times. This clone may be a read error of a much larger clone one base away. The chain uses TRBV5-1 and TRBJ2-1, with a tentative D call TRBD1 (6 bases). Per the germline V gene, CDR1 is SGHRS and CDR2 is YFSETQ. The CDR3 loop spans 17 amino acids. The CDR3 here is CASSPVVAFRGRNEKFF. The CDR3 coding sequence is TGCGCCAGCAGCCCCGTGGTAGCGTTCAGGGGAAGGAATGAGAAGTTCTTC. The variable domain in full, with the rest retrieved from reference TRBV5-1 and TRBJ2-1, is KAGVTQTPRYLIKTRGQQVTLSCSPISGHRSVSWYQQTPGQGLQFLFEYFSETQRNKGNFPGRFSGRQFSNSRSEMNVSTLELGDSALYLCASSPVVAFRGRNEKFFGPGTRLTVL.

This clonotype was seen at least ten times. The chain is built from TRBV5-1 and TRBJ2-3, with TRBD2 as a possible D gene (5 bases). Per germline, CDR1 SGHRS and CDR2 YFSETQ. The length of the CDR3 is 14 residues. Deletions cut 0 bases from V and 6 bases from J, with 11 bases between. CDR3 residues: CASSLASSSDTQYF. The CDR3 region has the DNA TGCGCCAGCAGCTTGGCGTCTAGCTCGGATACGCAGTATTTT.

The CDR3 DNA reads TGTGCCACCTCGAGACAGGGGGCGGGTCAGCCCCAGCATTTT. This sequence encodes CATSRQGAGQPQHF. V usage is TRBV10-3 and J usage is TRBJ1-5, with 10 bases matching TRBD1. CDR1 and CDR2 from the germline V gene are ENHRY and SYGVKD. The CDR3 has 14 residues. Losses at the gene ends were 10 bases for V and 6 bases for J; bases not matched to a gene: 9.

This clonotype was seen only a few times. DNA of the CDR3: TGCAGTGCTAGACAGGGGGCCCACAATGAGCAGTTCTTC. It is translated as CSARQGAHNEQFF. The rearrangement links TRBV20-1 to TRBJ2-1; 8 bases match TRBD1. From germline, CDR1 is DFQATT and CDR2 SNEGSKA (reference sequence). The V gene end was trimmed by 2 bases and the J gene end by 5 bases; junction bases not matched to a gene: 2. The CDR3 loop spans 13 amino acids.

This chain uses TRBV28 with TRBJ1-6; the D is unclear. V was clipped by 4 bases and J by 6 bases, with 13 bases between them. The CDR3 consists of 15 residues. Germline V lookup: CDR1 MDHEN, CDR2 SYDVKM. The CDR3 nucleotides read TGTGCCAGCAGTTCGTACAGTGATTTTAATTCACCCCTCCACTTT. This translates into CASSSYSDFNSPLHF. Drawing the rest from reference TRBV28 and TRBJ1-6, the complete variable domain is DVKVTQSSRYLVKRTGEKVFLECVQDMDHENMFWYRQDPGLGLRLIYFSYDVKMKEKGDIPEGYSVSREKKERFSLILESASTNQTSMYLCASSSYSDFNSPLHFGNGTRLTVT.

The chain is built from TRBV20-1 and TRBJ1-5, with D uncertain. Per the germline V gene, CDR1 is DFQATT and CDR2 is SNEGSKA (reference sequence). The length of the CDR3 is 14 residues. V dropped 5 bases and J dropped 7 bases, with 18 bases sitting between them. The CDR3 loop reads CSAHVGVREQPQHF. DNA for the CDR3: TGCAGTGCTCACGTCGGGGTACGGGAGCAGCCCCAGCATTTT.

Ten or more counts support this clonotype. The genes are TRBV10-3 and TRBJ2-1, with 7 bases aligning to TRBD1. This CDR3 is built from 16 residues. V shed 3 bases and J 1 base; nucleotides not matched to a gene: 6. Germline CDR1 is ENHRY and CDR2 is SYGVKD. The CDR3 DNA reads TGTGCCATCAGTGACCCTGACAGGGTTTCCTACAATGAGCAGTTCTTC. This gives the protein CAISDPDRVSYNEQFF.

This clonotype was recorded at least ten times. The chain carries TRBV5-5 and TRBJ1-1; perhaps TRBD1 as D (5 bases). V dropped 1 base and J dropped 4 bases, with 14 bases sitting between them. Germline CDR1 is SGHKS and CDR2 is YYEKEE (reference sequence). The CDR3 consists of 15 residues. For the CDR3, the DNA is TGTGCCAGCAGCTTGCGCCAGGGAGTTGGCACTGAAGCTTTCTTT. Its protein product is CASSLRQGVGTEAFF.

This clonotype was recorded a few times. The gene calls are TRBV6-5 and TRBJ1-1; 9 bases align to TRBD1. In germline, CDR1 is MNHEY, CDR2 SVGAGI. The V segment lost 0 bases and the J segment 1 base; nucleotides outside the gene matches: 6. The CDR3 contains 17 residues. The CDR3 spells CASSYSPGTGTNTEAFF. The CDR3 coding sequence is TGTGCCAGCAGTTACTCCCCCGGGACAGGGACGAACACTGAAGCTTTCTTT.

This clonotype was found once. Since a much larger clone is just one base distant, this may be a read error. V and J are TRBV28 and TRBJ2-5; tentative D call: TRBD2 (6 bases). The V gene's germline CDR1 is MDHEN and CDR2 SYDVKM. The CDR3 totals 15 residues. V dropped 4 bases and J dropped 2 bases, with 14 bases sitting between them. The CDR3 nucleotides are TGTGCCAGCAGTTCCCTTCTAGCGAAACAAGAGACCCAGTACTTC. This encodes CASSSLLAKQETQYF.

The CDR3 bases are TGCAGTGCTAGACGGGGAGCCGGGGAGCTGTTTTTT. It codes for CSARRGAGELFF. The rearrangement links TRBV20-1 to TRBJ2-2; the D gene is possibly TRBD2 (5 bases). This CDR3 has 12 residues. Germline assignment: CDR1 DFQATT and CDR2 SNEGSKA (reference sequence). V shed 2 bases and J shed 6 bases, with 7 bases lying between them.

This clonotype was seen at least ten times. The CDR3 sequence is CASSAWGTEAFF. The CDR3 DNA reads as TGTGCCAGCAGCGCTTGGGGGACTGAAGCTTTCTTT. This chain links TRBV12-3 or TRBV12-4 with TRBJ1-1; TRBD1 is a possible D gene (5 bases). V lost 6 bases, J lost 5 bases, and 10 bases lay in between. The CDR3 is 12 amino acids.

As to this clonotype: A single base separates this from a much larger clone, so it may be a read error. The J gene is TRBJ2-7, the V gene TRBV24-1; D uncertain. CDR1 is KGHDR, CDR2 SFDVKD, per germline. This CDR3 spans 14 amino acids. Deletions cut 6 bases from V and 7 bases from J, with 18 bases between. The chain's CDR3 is CATSNYLTYNEQYF. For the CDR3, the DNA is TGTGCCACCAGTAACTACCTAACCTACAATGAGCAGTACTTC.

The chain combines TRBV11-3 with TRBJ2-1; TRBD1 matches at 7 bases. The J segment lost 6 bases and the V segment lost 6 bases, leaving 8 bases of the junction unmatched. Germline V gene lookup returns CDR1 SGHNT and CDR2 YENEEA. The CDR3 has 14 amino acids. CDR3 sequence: CASRQTGKSNEQFF. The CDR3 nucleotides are TGTGCCAGCAGGCAGACAGGGAAGAGCAATGAGCAGTTCTTC.

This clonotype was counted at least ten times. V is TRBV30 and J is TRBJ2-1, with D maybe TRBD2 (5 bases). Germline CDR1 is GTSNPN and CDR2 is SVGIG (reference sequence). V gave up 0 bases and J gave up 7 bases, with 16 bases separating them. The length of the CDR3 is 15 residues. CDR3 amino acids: CAWSVRGSRRNEQFF. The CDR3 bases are TGTGCCTGGAGTGTAAGAGGGTCCCGGAGAAATGAGCAGTTCTTC.

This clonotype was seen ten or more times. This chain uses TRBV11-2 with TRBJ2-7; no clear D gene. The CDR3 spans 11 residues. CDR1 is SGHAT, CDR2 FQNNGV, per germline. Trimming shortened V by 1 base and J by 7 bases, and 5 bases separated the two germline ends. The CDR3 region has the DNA TGTGCCAGCAGCTTAGGGTTTGAGCAGTACTTC. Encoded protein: CASSLGFEQYF.

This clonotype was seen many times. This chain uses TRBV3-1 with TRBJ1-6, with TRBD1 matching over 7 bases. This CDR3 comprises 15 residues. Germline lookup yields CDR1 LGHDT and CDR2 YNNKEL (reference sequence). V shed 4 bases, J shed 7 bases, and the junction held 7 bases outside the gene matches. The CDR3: CASSRDSSANSPLHF. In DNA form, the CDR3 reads TGTGCCAGCAGCCGGGACAGTAGCGCGAATTCACCCCTCCACTTT.